The T cell receptor (beta chain) described here comes from a study of blood T cell repertoires in COVID-19. Study overall: Acute-phase and convalescent COVID-19 samples originated in the United States, Italy and Spain. In each case, the material was cDNA or gDNA derived from T cells, B-cell-depleted T cells, or PBMCs.

V was clipped by 3 bases and J by 4 bases; unmatched bases: 10. The CDR3 sequence is 16 residues long. In germline, CDR1 is LNHDA, CDR2 SQIVND (reference sequence). Original data processing: Amplification of reference gene primers provided the estimated nucleated cell counts. Sequencing was performed with immunoSEQ multiplex PCR; in TCRdb, only in-frame clones are kept and a portion is missing. Clone size and the V and J calls come from that table; the DNA yielded D and trimming. The table has some 490,000 clones, 80% to 90% seen once. Sequenced input: peripheral blood. The V and J genes are TRBV19 and TRBJ2-7; 9 bases line up with TRBD1. This receptor was taken from a human donor in a cohort sampled during active COVID-19. Here the CDR3 DNA reads TGTGCCAGTAGTATCACCCCCCGACAGGGGGGATACGAGCAGTACTTC. Translating it yields CASSITPRQGGYEQYF.